This passage covers 3 T cell receptor beta chains from one sample sequenced in a study of cytomegalovirus exposure and HLA in healthy donors. Both 60 Vbeta primers and 13 Jbeta primers went into the PCR. The repertoire was sequenced with immunoSEQ multiplex PCR; TCRdb's copy has only in-frame clones and lacks some. Its table records more than 90,000 clones. The sequencing sample was made of PBMCs. The receptors were gathered from a man aged 25-40 years in good health and CMV-seronegative.

The chain links TRBV9 to TRBJ2-2; D is perhaps TRBD2 (5 bases). The CDR3 has 16 amino acids. The ends were cut back, 0 bases at V and 5 bases at J, with 14 bases in the middle. Germline CDR1 and CDR2: SGDLS and YYNGEE. CDR3 residues: CASSVAEHRGTGELFF. CDR3 coding DNA: TGTGCCAGCAGCGTAGCAGAACACCGGGGTACCGGGGAGCTGTTTTTT.

This chain joins TRBV5-4 and TRBJ2-5, with D perhaps TRBD2 (6 bases). The CDR3 consists of 15 residues. The germline CDR1 and CDR2 sequences are SGHNT and YYREEE (reference sequence). The V gene lost 4 bases and the J gene lost 4 bases, with 17 bases spanning the gap. CDR3 sequence (DNA): TGTGCCAGCAGCGACGGGGGATCGCTGGGAGAGACCCAGTACTTC. Encoded protein: CASSDGGSLGETQYF. The whole variable domain, filled in from reference TRBV5-4 and TRBJ2-5, reads ETGVTQSPTHLIKTRGQQVTLRCSSQSGHNTVSWYQQALGQGPQFIFQYYREEENGRGNFPPRFSGLQFPNYSSELNVNALELDDSALYLCASSDGGSLGETQYFGPGTRLLVL.

The J gene is TRBJ2-7, the V gene TRBV6-1; no reliable D call. The V gene lost 6 bases and the J gene lost 3 bases, with 12 bases spanning the gap. Looked up from germline, CDR1 is MNHNS and CDR2 is SASEGT. The length of the CDR3 is 13 residues. CDR3 amino acids: CASRSSRIYEQYF. The DNA of the CDR3 is TGTGCCAGCAGATCCTCCAGGATCTACGAGCAGTACTTC.